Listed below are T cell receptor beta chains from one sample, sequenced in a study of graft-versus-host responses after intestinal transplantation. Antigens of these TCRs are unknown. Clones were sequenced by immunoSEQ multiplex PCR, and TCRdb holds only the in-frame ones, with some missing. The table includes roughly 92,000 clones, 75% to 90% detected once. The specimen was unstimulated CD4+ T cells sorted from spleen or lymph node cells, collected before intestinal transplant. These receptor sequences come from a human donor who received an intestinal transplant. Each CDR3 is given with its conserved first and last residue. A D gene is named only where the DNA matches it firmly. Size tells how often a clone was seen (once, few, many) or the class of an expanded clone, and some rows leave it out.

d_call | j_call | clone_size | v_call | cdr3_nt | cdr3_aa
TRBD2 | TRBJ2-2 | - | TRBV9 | TGTGCCAGCAGCGTAGCTAGGACTAGGCGGGACACCGGGGAGCTGTTTTTT | CASSVARTRRDTGELFF
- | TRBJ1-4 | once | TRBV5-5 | TGTGCCAGCAGCTCTGGGGCCCCGGGTTGGCCCAATGAAAAACTGTTTTTT | CASSSGAPGWPNEKLFF
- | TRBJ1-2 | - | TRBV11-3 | TGTGCCAGCAGCCCCCTAACACAGGTTTCGGCCTATGGCTACACCTTC | CASSPLTQVSAYGYTF
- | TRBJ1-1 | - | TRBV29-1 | TGCAGCGCAACCCGGGGGTCGGGGAGGGGCACTGAAGCTTTCTTT | CSATRGSGRGTEAFF
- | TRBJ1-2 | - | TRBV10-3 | TGTGCCATCAGTGAGTCGGCCAGGGCGGGAGAGTTCTTC | CAISESARAGEFF
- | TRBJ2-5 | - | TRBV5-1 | TGCGCCAGCAGCTTTGGGGGGGGCCTCCAAGAGACCCAGTACTTC | CASSFGGGLQETQYF
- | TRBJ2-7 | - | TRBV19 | TGTGCCAGTAACCGGGACTGGGGCTCAAAGCAGTACTTC | CASNRDWGSKQYF
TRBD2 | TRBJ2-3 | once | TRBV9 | TGTGCCAGCAGCGTAGGCGTCCTAGCGGGGGGCCGCACAGATACGCAGTATTTT | CASSVGVLAGGRTDTQYF
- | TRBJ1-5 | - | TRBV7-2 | TGTGCCAGCAGCTTAGGGGGGCGGAATCAGCCCCAGCATTTT | CASSLGGRNQPQHF
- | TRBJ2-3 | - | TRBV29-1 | TGCAGCGTTGTTCGTGCAGGGCGGGATACGCAGTATTTT | CSVVRAGRDTQYF
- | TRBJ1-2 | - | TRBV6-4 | TGTGCCAGCAGTGGCCCGGGGAACTATGGCTACACCTTC | CASSGPGNYGYTF
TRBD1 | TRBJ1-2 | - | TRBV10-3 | TGTGCCATCAGCGGGGACAGTTCTGTCTACACCTTC | CAISGDSSVYTF
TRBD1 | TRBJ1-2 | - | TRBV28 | TGTGCCAGCAGCTCCCCAGGGGGCGTATTTTATGGCTACACCTTC | CASSSPGGVFYGYTF
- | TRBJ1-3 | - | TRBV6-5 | TGTGCCAGCAGTTACGGCGGGGTTGGAAACACCATATATTTT | CASSYGGVGNTIYF
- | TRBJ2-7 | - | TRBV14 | TGTGCCAGCAGCCCCGGTTATCAGCAGTACTTC | CASSPGYQQYF
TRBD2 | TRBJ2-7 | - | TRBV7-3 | TGTGCCAGCAGCCCCACCGGGACTAGCGGGGGTGGGCAGTACTTC | CASSPTGTSGGGQYF
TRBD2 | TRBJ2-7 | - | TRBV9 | TGTGCCAGCAGCCCGGGAGGGACTAGCTCCTACGAGCAGTACTTC | CASSPGGTSSYEQYF
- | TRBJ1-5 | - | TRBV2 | TGTGCCAGCAGTACCGGTGGGCCCCAGCATTTT | CASSTGGPQHF
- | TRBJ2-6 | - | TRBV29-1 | TGCAGCGTTGCGTCGGGTCTTCCTGGGGCCAACGTCCTGACTTTC | CSVASGLPGANVLTF
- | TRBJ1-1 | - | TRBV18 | TGTGCCAGCTCACCGGGAGAGAACACTGAAGCTTTCTTT | CASSPGENTEAFF
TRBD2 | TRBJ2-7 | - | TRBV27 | TGTGCCAGCAGAAGACTAGCGGGGTACGAGCAGTACTTC | CASRRLAGYEQYF
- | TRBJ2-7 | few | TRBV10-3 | TGTGCCATCAGTGAGGGCAGGGGTAGCCTAGGGTACGAGCAGTACTTC | CAISEGRGSLGYEQYF
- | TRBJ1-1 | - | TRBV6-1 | TGTGCCAGCAGTTCTCCAGCTGAAGCTTTCTTT | CASSSPAEAFF
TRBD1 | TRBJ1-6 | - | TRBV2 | TGTGCCAGCAGTGCAGGGGGCGCCGGTAATTCACCCCTCCACTTT | CASSAGGAGNSPLHF
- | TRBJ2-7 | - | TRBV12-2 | TGTGCAAGTCGCTTAGCTAAAAGGGGGCGAAGGATAAATTTGTACGAGCAGTACTTC | CASRLAKRGRRINLYEQYF
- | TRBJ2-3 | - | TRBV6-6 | TGTGCCAGCAGTTACTCGGTACCGGGGAACACAGATACGCAGTATTTT | CASSYSVPGNTDTQYF
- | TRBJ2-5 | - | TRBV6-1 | TGTGCCAGCCGGGATTCGGAGACCCAGTACTTC | CASRDSETQYF
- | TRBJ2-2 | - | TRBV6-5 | TGTGCCAGCAGTTACGTTCGAGGAGTTGGGGAGCTGTTTTTT | CASSYVRGVGELFF
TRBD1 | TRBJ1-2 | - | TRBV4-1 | TGCGCCAGCAGCCATAACAACAGGGGAGACTATGGCTACACCTTC | CASSHNNRGDYGYTF